The subject of this entry is one T cell receptor (beta chain). This clonotype was seen ten or more times. The antigen it recognizes is unknown. Base qualities were left out, and no much larger clone turns up one base away. The data belong to a study of human T cells and chemical hapten exposure (dated by TCRdb to about 2021). Broadly, across the study: For sensitization, 2% DPC in acetone was applied to a roughly 2 cm by roughly 2 cm area of upper inner arm skin. Patients additionally received weekly therapeutic DPC doses to the scalp throughout the roughly 23-week study period. Patch testing was done on the upper back using Finn chambers containing 0.01% DPC, and results were scored after 6 days according to International Contact Dermatitis Research Group standards. The patient cohort, mostly female, included alopecia areata with under or over 50% scalp involvement, alopecia totalis and alopecia universalis. Libraries were pooled for sequencing, and variation in per-sample TCR yields was attributed mainly to small differences in library volumes within the pool. Peripheral blood TCR repertoire changes were tracked in vivo in alopecia patients during primary and secondary sensitization to the hapten diphenylcyclopropenone (DPC). Patient blood was sampled pre-sensitization (week 0) and at 2, 6 and about 24 weeks after DPC sensitization. For TCR sequencing, blood came from 25 to 35 alopecia patients at anywhere from one to four time points (pre-sensitization, 2, 6 and 24 weeks).

The time point label on this specimen signifies: patch test 1, 2 weeks after DPC sensitization. This specimen's treatment or condition label, per the study, means: therapeutic diphenylcyclopropenone sensitization with weekly scalp DPC. At each patch-test visit, blood was drawn before the patch test was applied. Patients were considered eligible if aged 18 to 70, diagnosed with alopecia and deemed suitable for DPC therapy, and patients were excluded if pregnant. Total RNA was isolated from unfractionated whole blood collected in Tempus Blood RNA tubes. The study at large found these results: Alopecia, a presumed autoimmune disease, was present in all patients, so the immune response of the patients might differ from that of healthy individuals. Repeated subsampling changed both the strength of the expansion versus patch-test correlation and the threshold at which that correlation became significant. A positive correlation was found between the number of PT1 expanded TCRs and patch test score, with significance reached at thresholds 8, 16 and 32 but not 4. Compared with pre-sensitization or healthy control sets, expanded TCRs formed significantly more large CDR3 similarity clusters, which is consistent with antigen-driven responses. DPC sensitization did not change the number of TCRs with a frequency above 1 in 1000, and there was no evidence of changes in global repertoire structure.

The library was produced with RACE. The data were produced on a NextSeq 500. Library preparation attached unique molecular identifiers to individual cDNA molecules for quantitative, reproducible TCR counting. For every blood RNA sample, sequencing covered both the TCR alpha and TCR beta chains. For the original study's pipeline: Samples had a median of roughly 98,000 TCRs, with a range from roughly 20,000 to 690,600. The Decombinator software suite was used to annotate the V, J and CDR3 of the TCR reads. Every sample was subsampled to the same number of TCRs (28,000) for the PS versus PT1 abundance plots. TCRs were defined as expanded if absent before sensitization and observed at least eight times at the 2-week time point. In TCRdb, the public reads were trimmed at Q25 with fastp and aligned with MiXCR, with productive beta chains retained. Rows with a matching CDR3 protein are joined into one entry that keeps the most common DNA and genes. Clone size and V and J calls follow TCRdb, not the original study. Counted in this sample were some 350,000 distinct CDR3 sequences; approximately 6.3% of them appeared once. The ten top clones hold less than 10% of the sample.

The sequenced sample was whole blood, obtained in connection with sensitization to the hapten diphenylcyclopropenone (DPC). The receptor's source is a woman aged 18-29 years with alopecia areata. Some clones in this sample may be carry-over from other donors' samples.

The DNA sequence is given as TGTGCCAGCAGTGGCGGGAATACGCAGTATTTT. Its product reads: CASSGGNTQYF. Recombination connected TRBV6-5 to TRBJ2-3; matching of 6 bases hints at TRBD2 as the D gene. The germline V gene encodes CDR1 MNHEY and CDR2 SVGAGI. From the cysteine through the phenylalanine, the CDR3 covers 11 amino acids. The sequence is cut down to CDR3 DNA, 33 bases in frame from base 1. V is cut by 5 bases and J by 7 bases, and the space between the germline ends is 7 bases.